This is a list of T cell receptor beta chains from one sample in a study of follicular helper T cells after annual influenza vaccination. The assay was immunoSEQ multiplex PCR, and TCRdb's table has in-frame clones only and misses some. The sample has 13,000 to 15,000 clones, 84% seen once. The sample was CXCR5- memory CD4+ T cells sorted from blood, taken on the day of influenza vaccination. The source is an adult who received the influenza vaccine. Each CDR3 is given with its conserved first and last residue. The D gene is left open where the match is weak. The size field is filled for only some rows; it gives once, few, many or a size class.

V gene: TRBV28; D gene: TRBD1; J gene: TRBJ2-7; clone size: .; CDR3 DNA: TGTGCCAGCAGTTCTTACAGGGGCCCCTACGAGCAGTACTTC; CDR3 protein: CASSSYRGPYEQYF
V gene: TRBV4-1; D gene: .; J gene: TRBJ1-6; clone size: few; CDR3 DNA: TGCGCCAGCAGCCAAACTGTAGTGAGAGCGGGGATCAATTCACCCCTCCACTTT; CDR3 protein: CASSQTVVRAGINSPLHF
V gene: TRBV2; D gene: .; J gene: TRBJ1-2; clone size: few; CDR3 DNA: TGTGCCAGCAGTGCGGGGGCTGAGTATGGCTACACCTTC; CDR3 protein: CASSAGAEYGYTF
V gene: TRBV28; D gene: TRBD1; J gene: TRBJ2-3; clone size: .; CDR3 DNA: TGTGCCAGCAGCCAGACAGGGGGCAAGGGAGATACGCAGTATTTT; CDR3 protein: CASSQTGGKGDTQYF
V gene: TRBV29-1; D gene: .; J gene: TRBJ1-1; clone size: .; CDR3 DNA: TGCAGCGTCCCAAGGGGGAGAACTGAAGCTTTCTTT; CDR3 protein: CSVPRGRTEAFF
V gene: TRBV27; D gene: .; J gene: TRBJ1-2; clone size: .; CDR3 DNA: TGTGCCAGCAGTTTAGAGGGATTCAACTATGGCTACACCTTC; CDR3 protein: CASSLEGFNYGYTF
V gene: TRBV29-1; D gene: TRBD1; J gene: TRBJ1-1; clone size: .; CDR3 DNA: TGCAGCGGTCGACAGGGGGCAATCGGAACTGAAGCTTTCTTT; CDR3 protein: CSGRQGAIGTEAFF
V gene: TRBV20-1; D gene: .; J gene: TRBJ2-5; clone size: .; CDR3 DNA: TGCAGTGCTCCAAAGGAAGAGACCCAGTACTTC; CDR3 protein: CSAPKEETQYF
V gene: TRBV28; D gene: .; J gene: TRBJ2-7; clone size: few; CDR3 DNA: TGTGCCAGCAGTTCCTTCTACGAGCAGTACTTC; CDR3 protein: CASSSFYEQYF
V gene: TRBV20-1; D gene: .; J gene: TRBJ2-5; clone size: .; CDR3 DNA: TGCAGTGCTAGGCCAGCGGAGACCCAGTACTTC; CDR3 protein: CSARPAETQYF
V gene: TRBV11-2; D gene: TRBD1; J gene: TRBJ2-7; clone size: .; CDR3 DNA: TGTGCCAGCAGCCCCGACAGGGGGTCTTACGAGCAGTACTTC; CDR3 protein: CASSPDRGSYEQYF
V gene: TRBV5-1; D gene: .; J gene: TRBJ1-1; clone size: .; CDR3 DNA: TGCGCCAGCAGCTTTGATGGGGGGTCGACAGCTTTCTTT; CDR3 protein: CASSFDGGSTAFF
V gene: TRBV7-9; D gene: .; J gene: TRBJ2-1; clone size: .; CDR3 DNA: TGTGCCAGCAGCTTAGGTGTCCAGGGTAGCTCCTACAATGAGCAGTTCTTC; CDR3 protein: CASSLGVQGSSYNEQFF
V gene: TRBV10-2; D gene: .; J gene: TRBJ1-4; clone size: .; CDR3 DNA: TGCGCCAGCGGCGACGAGGGGGCAACTAATGAAAAACTGTTTTTT; CDR3 protein: CASGDEGATNEKLFF
V gene: TRBV5-5; D gene: TRBD1; J gene: TRBJ2-2; clone size: .; CDR3 DNA: TGTGCCAGCAGCAAAGGGGACAGCGGGAACACCGGGGAGCTGTTTTTT; CDR3 protein: CASSKGDSGNTGELFF
V gene: TRBV2; D gene: TRBD2; J gene: TRBJ2-1; clone size: .; CDR3 DNA: TGTGCCAGCAAAAAACTAGCGGGGGTAGGCGATGAGCAGTTCTTC; CDR3 protein: CASKKLAGVGDEQFF
V gene: TRBV6-5; D gene: .; J gene: TRBJ1-5; clone size: few; CDR3 DNA: TGTGCCAGCAGCAATCTCTATGGCAATCAGCCCCAGCATTTT; CDR3 protein: CASSNLYGNQPQHF
V gene: TRBV5-6; D gene: .; J gene: TRBJ2-1; clone size: .; CDR3 DNA: TGTGCCAGCAGCTTATCAGGGGTCGACAATGAGCAGTTCTTC; CDR3 protein: CASSLSGVDNEQFF
V gene: TRBV4-1; D gene: .; J gene: TRBJ2-4; clone size: .; CDR3 DNA: TGCGCCAGCAGCCAAGTCCGGCTGGCCAAAAACATTCAGTACTTC; CDR3 protein: CASSQVRLAKNIQYF
V gene: TRBV2; D gene: .; J gene: TRBJ1-2; clone size: few; CDR3 DNA: TGTGCCAGCAGTTACACAGGTACCGGCTACACCTTC; CDR3 protein: CASSYTGTGYTF
V gene: TRBV28; D gene: .; J gene: TRBJ1-6; clone size: few; CDR3 DNA: TGTGCCAGCACCACCCCCGGATCACCCCTCCACTTT; CDR3 protein: CASTTPGSPLHF
V gene: TRBV5-4; D gene: .; J gene: TRBJ2-5; clone size: .; CDR3 DNA: TGTGCCAGCAGCTTATTTAACAGGGTGTCAGAGACCCAGTACTTC; CDR3 protein: CASSLFNRVSETQYF
V gene: TRBV9; D gene: .; J gene: TRBJ2-3; clone size: once; CDR3 DNA: TGTGCCAGCAGCGTAGCTGGTAATACGCAGTATTTT; CDR3 protein: CASSVAGNTQYF
V gene: TRBV19; D gene: TRBD1; J gene: TRBJ1-2; clone size: .; CDR3 DNA: TGTGCCAGTAGTGACACAGGGGGCGGCTATGGCTACACCTTC; CDR3 protein: CASSDTGGGYGYTF
V gene: TRBV5-1; D gene: TRBD2; J gene: TRBJ2-3; clone size: .; CDR3 DNA: TGCGCCAGCAGCCAGGGACTAGCGGGGATGGCGGATACGCAGTATTTT; CDR3 protein: CASSQGLAGMADTQYF
V gene: TRBV5-1; D gene: .; J gene: TRBJ2-5; clone size: .; CDR3 DNA: TGCGCCAGCAGCAACGGGGCGGTTCAAGAGACCCAGTACTTC; CDR3 protein: CASSNGAVQETQYF
V gene: TRBV6-1; D gene: .; J gene: TRBJ1-6; clone size: .; CDR3 DNA: TGTGCCAGCAGTGCCTCGAGGACGGATAATTCACCCCTCCACTTT; CDR3 protein: CASSASRTDNSPLHF
V gene: TRBV5-1; D gene: TRBD1; J gene: TRBJ1-5; clone size: .; CDR3 DNA: TGCGCCAGCAGCCCGGGGGACAGCTATAGCAATCAGCCCCAGCATTTT; CDR3 protein: CASSPGDSYSNQPQHF
V gene: TRBV28; D gene: .; J gene: TRBJ2-5; clone size: .; CDR3 DNA: TGTGCCAGCAGTCCTCAAGAGACCCAGTACTTC; CDR3 protein: CASSPQETQYF
V gene: TRBV6-1; D gene: .; J gene: TRBJ1-4; clone size: .; CDR3 DNA: TGTGCCAGCAGCTGGGGACGGCTCAATGAAAAACTGTTTTTT; CDR3 protein: CASSWGRLNEKLFF
V gene: TRBV11-2; D gene: TRBD2; J gene: TRBJ2-5; clone size: .; CDR3 DNA: TGTGCCAGCAGCTTAGGGGGCGGCGGGGGGACCCAGTACTTC; CDR3 protein: CASSLGGGGGTQYF
V gene: TRBV4-1; D gene: TRBD1; J gene: TRBJ2-5; clone size: once; CDR3 DNA: TGCGCCAGCAGCCTGACAGGGAGAGAGACCCAGTACTTC; CDR3 protein: CASSLTGRETQYF
V gene: TRBV18; D gene: .; J gene: TRBJ1-2; clone size: .; CDR3 DNA: TGTGCCAGCTCACCACTACAGGGTATTTCGGCTAACTATGGCTACACCTTC; CDR3 protein: CASSPLQGISANYGYTF
V gene: TRBV27; D gene: .; J gene: TRBJ2-5; clone size: .; CDR3 DNA: TGTGCCAGCAGTCCCCGAAGACAGGCACAAGAGACCCAGTACTTC; CDR3 protein: CASSPRRQAQETQYF
V gene: TRBV7-9; D gene: .; J gene: TRBJ1-1; clone size: .; CDR3 DNA: TGTGCCAGCAGTCGATCGAGACAGAATGAAGCTTTCTTT; CDR3 protein: CASSRSRQNEAFF
V gene: TRBV18; D gene: .; J gene: TRBJ1-2; clone size: .; CDR3 DNA: TGTGCCAGCTCACCACAAAAAGTAGATGGCTACACCTTC; CDR3 protein: CASSPQKVDGYTF
V gene: TRBV11-2; D gene: TRBD2; J gene: TRBJ2-5; clone size: .; CDR3 DNA: TGTGCCAGCAGCTTAATCGGGGGGGGTGAGACCCAGTACTTC; CDR3 protein: CASSLIGGGETQYF
V gene: TRBV7-8; D gene: .; J gene: TRBJ1-6; clone size: .; CDR3 DNA: TGTGCCAGCAGCTTAGTCCATCGGCGGCAGGGGATGTATAATTCACCCCTCCACTTT; CDR3 protein: CASSLVHRRQGMYNSPLHF
V gene: TRBV7-9; D gene: .; J gene: TRBJ2-3; clone size: .; CDR3 DNA: TGTGCCAGCAGCGAACTAGGGACCACAGATACGCAGTATTTT; CDR3 protein: CASSELGTTDTQYF
V gene: TRBV5-8; D gene: .; J gene: TRBJ1-4; clone size: .; CDR3 DNA: TGTGCCAGCAACAAGGCTGGGGTCTTCGGTGAAAAACTGTTTTTT; CDR3 protein: CASNKAGVFGEKLFF
V gene: TRBV28; D gene: .; J gene: TRBJ1-2; clone size: .; CDR3 DNA: TGTGCCAGCAGACCGGGGGTAGGTTATGGCTACACCTTC; CDR3 protein: CASRPGVGYGYTF
V gene: TRBV18; D gene: .; J gene: TRBJ2-1; clone size: .; CDR3 DNA: TGTGCCAGCTCCCCGGGGAAAGGGGCACTAAACGATGAGCAGTTCTTC; CDR3 protein: CASSPGKGALNDEQFF
V gene: TRBV9; D gene: .; J gene: TRBJ1-2; clone size: .; CDR3 DNA: TGTGCCAGCAGCGTTGGATCTGGACGGGACTATGGCTACACCTTC; CDR3 protein: CASSVGSGRDYGYTF
V gene: TRBV28; D gene: .; J gene: TRBJ1-5; clone size: few; CDR3 DNA: TGTGCCAGCAGTTTATTGGTCGGGCCCCAGCATTTT; CDR3 protein: CASSLLVGPQHF
V gene: TRBV5-1; D gene: TRBD1; J gene: TRBJ2-3; clone size: .; CDR3 DNA: TGCGCCAGCAGCCTGCCGTTACGAACAGGGGGCACAGATACGCAGTATTTT; CDR3 protein: CASSLPLRTGGTDTQYF
V gene: TRBV5-3; D gene: .; J gene: TRBJ1-2; clone size: .; CDR3 DNA: TGTGCCACATCCTACGTGGGACAACTTAACTATGGCTACACCTTC; CDR3 protein: CATSYVGQLNYGYTF
V gene: TRBV7-2; D gene: .; J gene: TRBJ1-2; clone size: .; CDR3 DNA: TGTGCCAGCAGCTTTTCGGGATATGGCTACACCTTC; CDR3 protein: CASSFSGYGYTF
V gene: TRBV19; D gene: .; J gene: TRBJ2-2; clone size: .; CDR3 DNA: TGTGCCAGTAGGGCGGTGGGGGGCACCGGGGAGCTGTTTTTT; CDR3 protein: CASRAVGGTGELFF
V gene: TRBV4-2; D gene: .; J gene: TRBJ2-1; clone size: .; CDR3 DNA: TGTGCCAGCAGCCGCGGTCTTGGCAATGAGCAGTTCTTC; CDR3 protein: CASSRGLGNEQFF
V gene: TRBV4-3; D gene: .; J gene: TRBJ1-1; clone size: .; CDR3 DNA: TGCGCCAGCAGCCGGGGGACTGAAGCTTTCTTT; CDR3 protein: CASSRGTEAFF
V gene: TRBV7-6; D gene: .; J gene: TRBJ1-3; clone size: .; CDR3 DNA: TGTGCCAGCAGCTCGGGACTCTCGGCCATATATTTT; CDR3 protein: CASSSGLSAIYF
V gene: TRBV7-2; D gene: .; J gene: TRBJ1-1; clone size: .; CDR3 DNA: TGTGCCAGCAGCTTATCTTTTGGGCGGGGGGCTTTCTTT; CDR3 protein: CASSLSFGRGAFF